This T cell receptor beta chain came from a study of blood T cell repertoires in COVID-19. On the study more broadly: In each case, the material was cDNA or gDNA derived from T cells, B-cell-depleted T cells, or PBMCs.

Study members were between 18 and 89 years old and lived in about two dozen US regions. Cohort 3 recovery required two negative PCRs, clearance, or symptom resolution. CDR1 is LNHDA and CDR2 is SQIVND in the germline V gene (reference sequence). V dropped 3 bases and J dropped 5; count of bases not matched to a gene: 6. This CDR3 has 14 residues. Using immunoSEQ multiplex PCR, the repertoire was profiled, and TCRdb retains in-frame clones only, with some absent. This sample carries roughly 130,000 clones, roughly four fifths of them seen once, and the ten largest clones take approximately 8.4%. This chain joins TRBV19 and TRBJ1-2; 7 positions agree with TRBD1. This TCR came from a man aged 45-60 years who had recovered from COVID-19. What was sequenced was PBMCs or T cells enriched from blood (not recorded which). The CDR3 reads CASSIDRDWYGYTF. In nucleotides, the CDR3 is TGTGCCAGTAGTATCGACAGGGACTGGTATGGCTACACCTTC.